The 28 T cell receptor beta chains below come from one sample, sequenced in a study of blood T cell repertoires in COVID-19. Clones were read by immunoSEQ multiplex PCR, and TCRdb kept only the in-frame ones, dropping some. This sample has a few hundred thousand clones, with less than 90% found just once. The sample consisted of peripheral blood. The source is a middle-aged woman who had recovered from COVID-19.

The V and J genes are TRBV5-1 and TRBJ2-5; D gene ambiguous. The CDR3 covers 13 residues. The germline V and J ends were trimmed by 0 bases and 3 bases, with 6 bases remaining between them. Germline assignment: CDR1 SGHRS and CDR2 YFSETQ. CDR3 residues: CASSLAPKETQYF. In nucleotides, the CDR3 is TGCGCCAGCAGCTTGGCCCCTAAAGAGACCCAGTACTTC.

The rearrangement uses TRBV7-6 and TRBJ2-7, with D possibly matching TRBD2 (5 bases). From germline, CDR1 is SGHVS and CDR2 FNYEAQ. CDR3 length: 14 amino acids. Trimming removed 10 bases from V and 2 bases from J, with 18 bases in between. In nucleotides, the CDR3 is TGTGCCACTTCCCTCGGCGGGCCCACCTACGAGCAGTACTTC. Its protein is CATSLGGPTYEQYF.

This clone was observed a few times. V is TRBV7-2 and J is TRBJ1-6, with 7 bases matching TRBD1. Germline V CDR1 and CDR2: SGHTA, FQGNSA. This CDR3 is 17 amino acids long. Trimming took 1 base from V and 7 from J; bases not matched to a gene: 10. The CDR3 sequence: CASSLGVLGTVNSPLHF. CDR3 nucleotides: TGTGCCAGCAGCTTAGGGGTCTTGGGGACAGTGAATTCACCCCTCCACTTT.

This clone was found once. J is TRBJ2-3 and V is TRBV4-1; D unclear. V lost 3 bases and J 4 bases, leaving 8 bases between the germline ends. Germline CDR1 MGHRA, CDR2 YSYEKL. The length of the CDR3 is 13 residues. The CDR3 spells CASSQGPPDTQYF. As DNA, the CDR3 is TGCGCCAGCAGCCAGGGCCCCCCAGATACGCAGTATTTT.

The chain carries TRBV10-2 and TRBJ2-7, with 9 bases aligning to TRBD1. There are 12 residues in the CDR3. Trimming cost V 6 bases and J 12 bases; bases outside gene matches: 9. Germline V gene lookup returns CDR1 WSHSY and CDR2 SAAADI. CDR3 DNA: TGCGCCAGCAGGTCCGACAGGGGGGTGCCGTACTTC. It is translated as CASRSDRGVPYF.

Points on this clone: The sample carries other DNA sequences with the same CDR3. CDR3 loop: CASSFLSYEQYF. The CDR3 DNA reads as TGTGCCAGCAGTTTTCTTAGCTACGAGCAGTACTTC. The gene calls are TRBV28 and TRBJ2-7; D unresolved. This CDR3 spans 12 amino acids. Germline lookup yields CDR1 MDHEN and CDR2 SYDVKM. Trimming stripped 3 bases from V and 3 bases from J, with 6 bases between. The variable domain in full, completed from reference TRBV28 and TRBJ2-7, reads DVKVTQSSRYLVKRTGEKVFLECVQDMDHENMFWYRQDPGLGLRLIYFSYDVKMKEKGDIPEGYSVSREKKERFSLILESASTNQTSMYLCASSFLSYEQYFGPGTRLTVT.

The CDR3 spells CASSSPGLAGSYEQYF. The CDR3 DNA reads TGTGCCAGTAGTAGTCCGGGACTAGCGGGGTCCTACGAGCAGTACTTC. This chain connects TRBV19 to TRBJ2-7; 13 nucleotides align to TRBD2. CDR1 and CDR2 from the germline V gene are LNHDA and SQIVND (reference sequence). V shed 4 bases and J 1 base; nucleotides not matched to a gene: 4. The CDR3 loop spans 16 amino acids.

The chain employs TRBV2 and TRBJ1-6; D might be TRBD1 (5 bases). Between the trimmed V and J ends, which lost 6 bases and 8 bases, there was a span of 11 bases. Germline V lookup: CDR1 SNHLY, CDR2 FYNNEI. CDR3 length equals 13 residues. In nucleotides, the CDR3 is TGTGCCAGCAGCGACAGAAGGGATTCACCCCTCCACTTT. This translates into CASSDRRDSPLHF.

The gene calls are TRBV6-1 and TRBJ2-5; TRBD2 aligns across 9 bases. Germline-derived CDR1 and CDR2 are MNHNS and SASEGT. The CDR3 loop spans 19 amino acids. Trimming at V came to 1 base and at J to 7 bases, leaving 19 bases not matched to a gene. The CDR3 nucleotides are TGTGCCAGCAGTGAAGGGTTCGCGATAGCGGGGGTCTCCCATAGGACCCAGTACTTC. Translation gives CASSEGFAIAGVSHRTQYF.

This clone was counted a single time. J is TRBJ1-4 and V is TRBV4-2; D might be TRBD1 (6 bases). Germline loops: CDR1 LGHNA, CDR2 YNFKEQ. The CDR3 is 14 residues long. Trimming took off 8 bases at V and 4 bases at J, with 14 bases between the two ends. CDR3: CASRTGQINEKLFF. CDR3 bases: TGTGCCAGCCGAACAGGACAGATTAATGAAAAACTGTTTTTT.

The chain combines TRBV29-1 with TRBJ2-3; 7 nucleotides line up with TRBD2. Germline CDR1 and CDR2: SQVTM and ANQGSEA. The CDR3 runs 14 residues. Trimming removed 3 bases from V and 2 bases from J; junction bases left unmatched: 5. CDR3 DNA sequence: TGCAGCGTTGAGGGTCGGGGGGACACAGATACGCAGTATTTT. Translating gives CSVEGRGDTDTQYF.

The chain carries TRBV5-1 and TRBJ1-1; D gene ambiguous. The CDR3 sequence is 13 residues long. Trimming took off 3 bases at V and 4 bases at J, with 10 bases between the two ends. Germline V gene data show CDR1 as SGHRS and CDR2 as YFSETQ. The CDR3 DNA sequence: TGCGCCAGCAGCTGGAGGGCCCCCACTGAAGCTTTCTTT. Translating gives CASSWRAPTEAFF.

This rearrangement joins TRBV5-1 to TRBJ2-2; 7 bases line up with TRBD1. CDR1 and CDR2 (germline): SGHRS, YFSETQ. The V gene end was trimmed by 0 bases and the J gene end by 1 base; junction bases not matched to a gene: 3. This CDR3 is 16 amino acids long. The CDR3: CASSLAGQRNTGELFF. CDR3 bases: TGCGCCAGCAGCTTGGCGGGACAGCGGAACACCGGGGAGCTGTTTTTT.

The V and J genes are TRBV5-5 and TRBJ1-4, with a possible D match to TRBD1 (5 bases). The CDR3 has 16 amino acids. Trimming stripped 6 bases from V and 4 bases from J, with 19 bases between. CDR1 SGHKS and CDR2 YYEKEE come from the germline V gene (reference sequence). The CDR3 DNA sequence: TGTGCCAGCAACAAACCCGCGACAGCACTTAATGAAAAACTGTTTTTT. The encoded protein is CASNKPATALNEKLFF.

V usage is TRBV5-1 and J usage is TRBJ2-2; unclear D gene. CDR3 length equals 15 residues. Between the trimmed V and J ends, which lost 0 bases and 0 bases, there was a span of 6 bases. Germline assignment: CDR1 SGHRS and CDR2 YFSETQ. CDR3 bases: TGCGCCAGCAGCTTGGACAATCCGAACACCGGGGAGCTGTTTTTT. Residues: CASSLDNPNTGELFF. Full variable domain (remainder filled in from reference TRBV5-1 and TRBJ2-2): KAGVTQTPRYLIKTRGQQVTLSCSPISGHRSVSWYQQTPGQGLQFLFEYFSETQRNKGNFPGRFSGRQFSNSRSEMNVSTLELGDSALYLCASSLDNPNTGELFFGEGSRLTVL.

The chain carries TRBV28 and TRBJ1-2; D uncertain. This CDR3 comprises 11 residues. Looked up from germline, CDR1 is MDHEN and CDR2 is SYDVKM. V was cut by 7 bases and J by 5 bases, with 8 bases left in between. The CDR3 sequence: CASTPGYGYTF. In DNA, the CDR3 is TGTGCCAGCACCCCCGGGTATGGCTACACCTTC.

The chain recombines TRBV6-5 with TRBJ2-2, with D unclear. CDR3 length: 16 amino acids. V gave up 0 bases and J gave up 4 bases, with 12 bases separating them. Germline CDR1 MNHEY, CDR2 SVGAGI. DNA for the CDR3: TGTGCCAGCAGTTACTCGAGTGACGGCGGCACCGGGGAGCTGTTTTTT. Amino acids: CASSYSSDGGTGELFF.

The J gene is TRBJ1-6, the V gene TRBV9, with D possibly matching TRBD1 (5 bases). The CDR3 length is 16 residues. V shed 3 bases and J shed 5 bases, with 15 bases lying between them. Looked up from germline, CDR1 is SGDLS and CDR2 is YYNGEE. The CDR3 sequence: CASSAQGVADNSPLHF. As DNA, the CDR3 is TGTGCCAGCAGCGCCCAAGGGGTGGCTGATAATTCACCCCTCCACTTT.

V gene TRBV14 combines with J gene TRBJ1-4, with 7 bases that match TRBD1. CDR1 is SGHDN and CDR2 is FVKESK in the germline V gene. Unmatched junction bases numbered 5, after V lost 0 bases and J lost 10 bases. This CDR3 is 14 amino acids long. CDR3 residues: CASSQDGDRRKLFF. CDR3 bases: TGTGCCAGCAGCCAAGATGGGGACAGAAGAAAACTGTTTTTT.

The rearrangement uses TRBV11-3 and TRBJ2-3; 10 bases are a match to TRBD2. CDR3 length equals 20 residues. CDR1 and CDR2 (germline): SGHNT, YENEEA. Germline trimming cut 4 bases from V and 2 bases from J; bases unmatched to any gene: 18. The CDR3 spells CASSYPAGSGGHLDTDTQYF. In DNA form, the CDR3 reads TGTGCCAGCAGCTACCCAGCCGGTAGCGGGGGGCACTTAGACACAGATACGCAGTATTTT.

The chain has TRBV3-1 (or the pseudogene TRBV3-2) and TRBJ2-5; D may be TRBD1 (5 bases). The V gene's germline CDR1 is LGHDT and CDR2 YNNKEL (reference sequence). The length of the CDR3 is 14 residues. V lost 1 base and J lost 1, with 7 bases in between. In nucleotides, the CDR3 is TGTGCCAGCAGCCAAGTGGGGCGCCAAGAGACCCAGTACTTC. Translated: CASSQVGRQETQYF.

CDR3 nucleotide sequence: TGTGCCAGTAGTATTTTCGGCCAGCGAGAAGAGACCCAGTACTTC. Amino acid sequence: CASSIFGQREETQYF. The chain joins TRBV19 to TRBJ2-5; unclear D gene. V was shortened by 3 bases and J by 3 bases, with 14 bases between the two germline ends. The length of the CDR3 is 15 residues. The germline CDR1 and CDR2 sequences are LNHDA and SQIVND (reference sequence).

The rearrangement links TRBV2 to TRBJ2-3; D is unclear. V lost 6 bases and J 2 bases, leaving 12 bases between the germline ends. Germline loops: CDR1 SNHLY, CDR2 FYNNEI. This CDR3 spans 14 amino acids. CDR3 sequence: CASRAAQITDTQYF. CDR3 nucleotide sequence: TGTGCCAGCAGAGCCGCCCAAATCACAGATACGCAGTATTTT. Full variable domain (remainder filled in from reference TRBV2 and TRBJ2-3): EPEVTQTPSHQVTQMGQEVILRCVPISNHLYFYWYRQILGQKVEFLVSFYNNEISEKSEIFDDQFSVERPDGSNFTLKIRSTKLEDSAMYFCASRAAQITDTQYFGPGTRLTVL.

The chain joins TRBV4-1 to TRBJ2-5; a weak D match, TRBD1 (7 bases). V was clipped by 6 bases and J by 5 bases, with 13 bases between them. The length of the CDR3 is 13 residues. Per the germline V gene, CDR1 is MGHRA and CDR2 is YSYEKL. The CDR3 reads CASRKGAGETQYF. CDR3 bases: TGCGCCAGCAGGAAGGGGGCGGGGGAGACCCAGTACTTC.

V gene TRBV5-1 combines with J gene TRBJ2-4; 8 bases fit TRBD2. The germline V gene encodes CDR1 SGHRS and CDR2 YFSETQ. The CDR3 is made up of 16 amino acids. J was trimmed by 3 bases and V by 4 bases; bases with no gene match: 9. CDR3: CASSDPGGQNKNIQYF. CDR3 nucleotides: TGCGCCAGCAGCGATCCGGGGGGGCAGAACAAAAACATTCAGTACTTC.

This chain connects TRBV6-1 to TRBJ1-6; no clear D. Trimming cost V 0 bases and J 0 bases, with 12 bases left between them. This CDR3 comprises 18 residues. Germline V gene lookup returns CDR1 MNHNS and CDR2 SASEGT. In DNA form, the CDR3 reads TGTGCCAGCAGTGAAGCGCGGAAAGAGAGCTCCTATAATTCACCCCTCCACTTT. Residues: CASSEARKESSYNSPLHF.

The chain has TRBV4-2 and TRBJ2-1; TRBD2 matches at 7 bases. V shed 1 base and J 8 bases; nucleotides not matched to a gene: 8. The CDR3 loop spans 15 amino acids. The germline CDR1 and CDR2 sequences are LGHNA and YNFKEQ. The CDR3 protein is CASSQAGGGSDEQFF. CDR3 DNA: TGTGCCAGCAGCCAAGCTGGGGGGGGGTCGGATGAGCAGTTCTTC.

The chain is built from TRBV5-1 and TRBJ2-7, with TRBD2 matching over 13 bases. Germline-derived CDR1 and CDR2 are SGHRS and YFSETQ. The V gene end was trimmed by 2 bases and the J gene end by 3 bases; junction bases not matched to a gene: 2. This CDR3 contains 15 residues. The CDR3 DNA sequence: TGCGCCAGCAGCTTCGGACTAGCGGGGGACTACGAGCAGTACTTC. It codes for CASSFGLAGDYEQYF.